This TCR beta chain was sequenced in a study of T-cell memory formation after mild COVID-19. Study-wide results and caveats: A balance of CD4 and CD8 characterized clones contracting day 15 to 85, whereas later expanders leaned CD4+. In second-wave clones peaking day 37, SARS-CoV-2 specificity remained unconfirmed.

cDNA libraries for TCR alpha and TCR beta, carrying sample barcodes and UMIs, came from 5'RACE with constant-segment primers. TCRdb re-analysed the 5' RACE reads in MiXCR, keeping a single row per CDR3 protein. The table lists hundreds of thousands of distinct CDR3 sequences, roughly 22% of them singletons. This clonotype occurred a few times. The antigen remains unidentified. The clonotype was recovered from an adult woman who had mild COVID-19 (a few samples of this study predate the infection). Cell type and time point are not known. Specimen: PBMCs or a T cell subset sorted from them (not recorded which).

The CDR3 reads CASSPGAGGTEAFF. The DNA for the CDR3 is TGTGCCAGCAGCCCCGGGGCAGGGGGCACTGAAGCTTTCTTT. The chain combines TRBV7-3 with TRBJ1-1; the match to TRBD1 covers 7 bases. CDR1 is SGHTA and CDR2 is FQGTGA in the germline V gene. This CDR3 contains 14 residues. The ends lost 5 bases at V and 4 bases at J; junction bases unmatched: 7.